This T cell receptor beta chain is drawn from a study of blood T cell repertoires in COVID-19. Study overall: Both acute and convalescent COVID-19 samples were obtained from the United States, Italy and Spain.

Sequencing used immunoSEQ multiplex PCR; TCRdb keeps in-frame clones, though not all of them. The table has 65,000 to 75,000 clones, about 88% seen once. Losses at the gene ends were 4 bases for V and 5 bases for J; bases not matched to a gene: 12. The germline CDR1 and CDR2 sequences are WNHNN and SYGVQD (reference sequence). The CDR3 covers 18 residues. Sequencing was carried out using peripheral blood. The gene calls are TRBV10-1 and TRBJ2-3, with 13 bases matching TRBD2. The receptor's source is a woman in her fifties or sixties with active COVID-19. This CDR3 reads CASSVPTSGRAQGDTQYF. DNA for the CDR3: TGCGCCAGCAGTGTTCCTACTAGCGGGAGGGCCCAGGGAGATACGCAGTATTTT.